This T cell receptor beta chain came from a study of T cells in Graves' hyperthyroidism and ophthalmopathy. Germline V gene sequence: CDR1 SNHLY, CDR2 FYNNEI. V was clipped by 6 bases and J by 0 bases, with 9 bases between them. This CDR3 spans 13 amino acids. Stable Graves' hyperthyroidism denoted no ophthalmopathy progression over 18 months. Study results and limitations: Peripheral blood also featured most of the thyroid clonotypes expanded above 0.001. The model foresaw ophthalmopathy a median roughly 6.6 months prior to onset.

This clonotype was seen only a few times. The target antigen is unknown. Using RNA transcripts as the source, TCR beta CDR3 regions were amplified. The HTBI primer set served for first-round RT-PCR of the TCR CDR3. One entry per CDR3 protein results from TCRdb running MiXCR on the multiplex PCR reads. The data show about 560,000 distinct CDR3 sequences, roughly 15% seen once. This TCR derives from a woman between 40 and 55 years old with Graves' hyperthyroidism. The sample comprised blood. The chain combines TRBV2 with TRBJ2-7; maybe TRBD2 (6 bases). The CDR3 spells CASRTTSSYEQYF. As DNA, the CDR3 is TGTGCCAGCAGGACGACTAGCTCCTACGAGCAGTACTTC.